This T cell receptor beta chain was identified during a study of T cell responses to AZD1222 COVID-19 vaccine. Study-wide results and limits: Vaccine-related CD4 TCRs covered spike, predominating at 160-218 and 743-854. Seropositivity was recorded at baseline in only 6 or 7 AZD1222 recipients. Unmutated variant regions are reportedly targeted by nearly half of spike-specific TCRs.

The CDR3 loop spans 18 amino acids. The V gene end was trimmed by 2 bases and the J gene end by 1 base; junction bases not matched to a gene: 7. Germline-derived CDR1 and CDR2 are SGHRS and YFSETQ. This clone was counted a single time. Its antigen is unknown. Assay: immunoSEQ multiplex PCR; the TCRdb copy retains only in-frame clones and omits some. Found here are 200,000 to 250,000 clones, roughly 94% of them singletons; the top ten hold over 1.5%. The sequence came from an adult who received the MenACWY meningococcal vaccine as a control. Sequencing was performed on peripheral blood, taken 28 days after the second dose of the MenACWY control vaccine. The chain recombines TRBV5-1 with TRBJ1-4, with 11 bases matching TRBD1. Here the CDR3 DNA reads TGCGCCAGCAGCTTTGGGGGACAGGGGGTTGGAACTAATGAAAAACTGTTTTTT. This codes for CASSFGGQGVGTNEKLFF.